The 15 T cell receptor beta chains given below trace back to one sample, sequenced in a study of blood T cell repertoires in COVID-19. Sequencing used immunoSEQ multiplex PCR; TCRdb keeps in-frame clones, though not all of them. The sample includes about 410,000 clones, around nine tenths of them seen just once. The sample taken for sequencing was peripheral blood. Every receptor here comes from a woman aged 35 to 49 with COVID-19, enrolled during active disease.

The chain is built from TRBV10-3 and TRBJ1-2; D is undetermined. In germline, CDR1 is ENHRY, CDR2 SYGVKD. V lost 4 bases to trimming and J lost 3 bases, with 6 bases between them. The CDR3 runs to 12 residues. The CDR3 DNA reads as TGTGCCATCAGTGCGGGAGACTATGGCTACACCTTC. Encoded protein: CAISAGDYGYTF.

V and J are TRBV7-2 and TRBJ1-5; maybe TRBD1 (5 bases). Germline values: CDR1 SGHTA, CDR2 FQGNSA. The V end was cut by 2 bases, the J end by 0 bases, with 11 bases between. This CDR3 contains 16 residues. The CDR3 region is CASSLPGLPSNQPQHF. The CDR3 DNA reads TGTGCCAGCAGCTTACCAGGGCTACCTAGCAATCAGCCCCAGCATTTT.

The chain carries TRBV6-1 and TRBJ1-1, with D possibly being TRBD1 (5 bases). The CDR3 sequence is 11 residues long. With 5 bases removed from V and 5 bases from J, the gap between germline ends came to 6 bases. Looked up from germline, CDR1 is MNHNS and CDR2 is SASEGT. The CDR3 region has the DNA TGTGCCAGCAGTCCAGGGACTGAAGCTTTCTTT. Its protein product is CASSPGTEAFF.

The chain carries TRBV6-6 and TRBJ1-3, with TRBD1 identical over 7 bases. This CDR3 has 14 residues. V trimming: 4 bases; J trimming: 2 bases; junction bases outside the gene matches: 2. Germline loops: CDR1 MNHNY, CDR2 SVGAGI (reference sequence). CDR3 loop: CASSLQGTGNTIYF. CDR3 DNA: TGTGCCAGCAGTTTACAGGGGACTGGAAACACCATATATTTT.

This clone turned up a few times. CDR3 amino acids: CASRVGTGAHGYTF. CDR3 bases: TGTGCCAGCAGAGTAGGGACAGGGGCGCATGGCTACACCTTC. V and J are TRBV28 and TRBJ1-2; 10 positions agree with TRBD1. The V gene's germline CDR1 is MDHEN and CDR2 SYDVKM. The trim removed 6 bases at V and 6 bases at J, leaving 7 bases unmatched. The CDR3 has 14 amino acids.

V and J are TRBV9 and TRBJ2-3; the D gene is possibly TRBD2 (7 bases). Trimming cost V 4 bases and J 0 bases, with 30 bases left between them. CDR1 and CDR2 from the germline V gene are SGDLS and YYNGEE. CDR3 length equals 21 residues. The DNA of the CDR3 is TGTGCCAGCAGCCTCCCCGGGGCCGTGCGGGGGCCCTCCTCTAGCACAGATACGCAGTATTTT. Its translation: CASSLPGAVRGPSSSTDTQYF. Full variable domain (missing parts from reference TRBV9 and TRBJ2-3): DSGVTQTPKHLITATGQRVTLRCSPRSGDLSVYWYQQSLDQGLQFLIQYYNGEERAKGNILERFSAQQFPDLHSELNLSSLELGDSALYFCASSLPGAVRGPSSSTDTQYFGPGTRLTVL.

The chain has TRBV18 and TRBJ1-5; D is perhaps TRBD1 (5 bases). V lost 2 bases, J lost 4 bases, and 12 bases lay in between. This CDR3 is 15 amino acids long. CDR1 is KGHSH, CDR2 LQKENI, per germline. The DNA for the CDR3 is TGTGCCAGCTCACCAATGGGGACTAGGAATCAGCCCCAGCATTTT. Its translation: CASSPMGTRNQPQHF.

This rearrangement joins TRBV9 to TRBJ2-2, with 11 bases lining up with TRBD1. This CDR3 has 19 amino acids. The germline gives CDR1 SGDLS, CDR2 YYNGEE. V lost 0 bases to trimming and J lost 0 bases; unmatched junction nucleotides: 7. CDR3 sequence (DNA): TGTGCCAGCAGCGTAGCCTACCCGGGACAGGGGGCGAACACCGGGGAGCTGTTTTTT. Translation: CASSVAYPGQGANTGELFF.

The chain joins TRBV9 to TRBJ1-3; 7 nucleotides line up with TRBD1. The germline V gene encodes CDR1 SGDLS and CDR2 YYNGEE. The CDR3 is 14 residues long. V lost 7 bases and J lost 0; bases outside the gene matches: 4. The chain's CDR3 is CASGRGDSGNTIYF. CDR3 bases: TGTGCCAGCGGCAGGGGGGACTCTGGAAACACCATATATTTT. Looking up the rest from reference TRBV9 and TRBJ1-3 gives the full variable domain: DSGVTQTPKHLITATGQRVTLRCSPRSGDLSVYWYQQSLDQGLQFLIQYYNGEERAKGNILERFSAQQFPDLHSELNLSSLELGDSALYFCASGRGDSGNTIYFGEGSWLTVV.

The chain couples TRBV28 to TRBJ1-2; D uncertain. Germline CDR1 reads MDHEN; CDR2 reads SYDVKM. Trimming shortened V by 3 bases and J by 8 bases, and 19 bases separated the two germline ends. This CDR3 region has 15 residues. For the CDR3, the DNA is TGTGCCAGCAGTTTCCCAGGACTTGGATACATGGGCTACACCTTC. Amino acids: CASSFPGLGYMGYTF.

This clone has a single count. This rearrangement joins TRBV6-2 or TRBV6-3 to TRBJ1-2, with D maybe TRBD1 (6 bases). Deletions cut 5 bases from V and 4 bases from J, with 17 bases between. Germline loops: CDR1 MNHEY, CDR2 SVGEGT. The CDR3 extends over 15 amino acids. The CDR3 bases are TGTGCCAGCAGTGCTTCCGGGACAATAGGCTATGGCTACACCTTC. As protein: CASSASGTIGYGYTF.

The V and J genes are TRBV5-1 and TRBJ2-1; tentatively, D is TRBD1 (6 bases). Trimming took off 0 bases at V and 7 bases at J, with 11 bases between the two ends. CDR1 and CDR2 from the germline V gene are SGHRS and YFSETQ. CDR3 length: 14 amino acids. This CDR3 is CASSLGGLENEQFF. DNA for the CDR3: TGCGCCAGCAGCTTGGGGGGGCTCGAGAATGAGCAGTTCTTC.

V usage is TRBV6-6 and J usage is TRBJ1-5; D gene uncertain. Germline loops: CDR1 MNHNY, CDR2 SVGAGI (reference sequence). The CDR3 loop spans 13 amino acids. Deletions cut 4 bases from V and 5 bases from J, with 9 bases between. In DNA form, the CDR3 reads TGTGCCAGCAGTTTGGCCGGGGATCAGCCCCAGCATTTT. The encoded protein is CASSLAGDQPQHF.

The count of this clone is one. The chain recombines TRBV19 with TRBJ1-5, with D possibly matching TRBD1 (5 bases). The CDR3 covers 17 residues. In germline, CDR1 is LNHDA, CDR2 SQIVND (reference sequence). Trimming left V 1 base short and J 0 bases short, with 13 bases between. CDR3 sequence: CASSIGDYTPSNQPQHF. The DNA for the CDR3 is TGTGCCAGTAGTATAGGGGACTATACACCTAGCAATCAGCCCCAGCATTTT.

The sample holds one count of this clone. The chain employs TRBV6-4 and TRBJ1-2; D ambiguous. V was clipped by 3 bases and J by 8 bases, with 13 bases between them. Germline V gene sequence: CDR1 MRHNA, CDR2 SNTAGT. CDR3 length equals 13 residues. The CDR3 reads CASSEVPPAGYTF. The CDR3, as DNA: TGTGCCAGCAGTGAAGTCCCCCCCGCGGGCTACACCTTC.